Sequencing of this T cell receptor beta chain was carried out in a study of T cell responses to AZD1222 COVID-19 vaccine. The V end lost 5 bases, the J end lost 11 bases, and 21 bases lay between the germline ends. Per the germline V gene, CDR1 is MNHEY and CDR2 is SVGAGI. This CDR3 has 14 amino acids. TCRdb keeps only in-frame clones here, not all; method: immunoSEQ multiplex PCR. The sample holds approximately 92,000 clones, 70% to 90% seen once. Sequenced material: peripheral blood, taken on day 0 of AZD1222 vaccination. The sequence was collected from an adult in good health. The chain links TRBV6-5 to TRBJ1-1, with a tentative D call TRBD1 (5 bases). The CDR3 region has the DNA TGTGCCAGCAGTCCCGACCGGGGGGGAATTCGGGCTTTCTTT. Amino acid sequence: CASSPDRGGIRAFF.